Sequencing of this T cell receptor beta chain was carried out in a study of blood T cell repertoires in COVID-19. Profiling relied on immunoSEQ multiplex PCR, and the TCRdb table lists in-frame clones only, not all of them. Here the sample spans tens of thousands of clones, roughly 88% being singletons. CDR3 length equals 21 residues. The V gene end was trimmed by 0 bases and the J gene end by 1 base; junction bases not matched to a gene: 15. Germline CDR1 GTSNPN, CDR2 SVGIG (reference sequence). V usage is TRBV30 and J usage is TRBJ2-3; 14 bases agree with TRBD2. The sample taken for sequencing was peripheral blood. The sequence derives from a young man with COVID-19, enrolled during active disease. The CDR3 reads CAWSVQTSGRAGVRGTDTQYF. CDR3 DNA: TGTGCCTGGAGTGTCCAGACTAGCGGGAGGGCCGGGGTCCGGGGCACAGATACGCAGTATTTT.